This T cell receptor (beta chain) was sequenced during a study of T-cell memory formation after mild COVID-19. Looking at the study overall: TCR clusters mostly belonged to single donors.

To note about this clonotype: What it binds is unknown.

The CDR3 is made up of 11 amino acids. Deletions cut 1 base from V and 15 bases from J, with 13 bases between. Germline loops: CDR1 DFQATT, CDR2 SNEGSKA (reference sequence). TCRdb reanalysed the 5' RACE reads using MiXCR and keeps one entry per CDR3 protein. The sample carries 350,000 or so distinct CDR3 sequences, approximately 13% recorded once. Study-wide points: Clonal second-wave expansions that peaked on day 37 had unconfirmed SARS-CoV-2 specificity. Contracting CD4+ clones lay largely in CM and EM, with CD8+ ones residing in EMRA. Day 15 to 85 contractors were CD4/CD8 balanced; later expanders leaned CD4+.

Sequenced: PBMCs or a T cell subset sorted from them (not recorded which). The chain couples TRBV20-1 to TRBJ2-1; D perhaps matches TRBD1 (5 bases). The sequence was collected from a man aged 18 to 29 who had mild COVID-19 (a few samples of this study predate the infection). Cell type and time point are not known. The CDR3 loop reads CSARAAGPRFF. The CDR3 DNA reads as TGCAGTGCTAGAGCTGCAGGGCCGCGGTTCTTC.